Included here is one T cell receptor (beta chain) sequence, with context. J was trimmed by 1 base and V by 6 bases; bases with no gene match: 9. CDR1 is MDHEN, CDR2 SYDVKM, per germline. This CDR3 spans 16 amino acids. TCRdb reprocessed the RT-PCR reads via MiXCR and lists one record per CDR3 protein. The sample shows about 680,000 distinct CDR3 sequences, more than 13% of them seen only once. The V call is TRBV28, the J call TRBJ2-5; 9 bases align to TRBD2. Material for sequencing was memory CD4+ T cells from blood. The sequence came from a female donor in good health, serving as a healthy control. The CDR3 DNA is TGTGCCAGCAGAATCGGCTCTAGCGGGGTCCAAGAGACCCAGTACTTC. This encodes CASRIGSSGVQETQYF. Filled out from reference TRBV28 and TRBJ2-5, the complete variable domain reads DVKVTQSSRYLVKRTGEKVFLECVQDMDHENMFWYRQDPGLGLRLIYFSYDVKMKEKGDIPEGYSVSREKKERFSLILESASTNQTSMYLCASRIGSSGVQETQYFGPGTRLLVL.